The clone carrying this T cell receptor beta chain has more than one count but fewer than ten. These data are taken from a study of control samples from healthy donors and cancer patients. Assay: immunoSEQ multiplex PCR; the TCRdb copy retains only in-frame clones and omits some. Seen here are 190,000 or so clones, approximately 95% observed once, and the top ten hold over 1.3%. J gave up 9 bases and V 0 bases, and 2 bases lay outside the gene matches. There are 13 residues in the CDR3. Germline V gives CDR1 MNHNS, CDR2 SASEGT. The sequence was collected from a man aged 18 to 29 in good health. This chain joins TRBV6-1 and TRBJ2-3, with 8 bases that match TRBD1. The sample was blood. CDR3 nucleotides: TGTGCCAGCAGTGAAGCGAGGACAGGGACGCAGTATTTT. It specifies CASSEARTGTQYF.